This entry is about one T cell receptor (beta chain). Its specificity is not known. These data originate in a study of cytomegalovirus exposure and HLA in healthy donors. Study conclusions and caveats: As was reported, the classifier diagnosed cytomegalovirus status with high specificity and sensitivity. Common viral pathogens seemed to be connected with several of the most significant clusters, according to a later analysis.

Trimming left V 0 bases short and J 4 bases short, with 12 bases between. The CDR3 contains 15 residues. Looked up from germline, CDR1 is MNHEY and CDR2 is SVGAGI. 60 Vbeta and 13 Jbeta primers were used in PCR. The method was immunoSEQ multiplex PCR; TCRdb's version includes in-frame clones alone and lacks a portion of them. The profile shows about 200,000 clones, 82% of them singletons. The origin of this receptor is a boy younger than 10 in good health and CMV-seronegative. The chain joins TRBV6-5 to TRBJ1-2; D might be TRBD1 (6 bases). What was sequenced was PBMCs. The CDR3 DNA reads TGTGCCAGCAGTTACTCGAGGGGGGGAACCTATGGCTACACCTTC. Protein: CASSYSRGGTYGYTF.